The 31 T cell receptor beta chains reported below all come from one sample, sequenced in a study of blood T cells in healthy people across ages. With a J-beta primer mix and a sample-barcoded 5' primer, a second PCR ran about 7 to 11 cycles. Via MiXCR, TCRdb re-called the 5' RACE reads, giving one row per CDR3 protein. The sample includes around 990,000 distinct CDR3 sequences, under 30% seen only once; the top ten take around 0.7%. These data also formed part of another study, on T cells of mothers and their children.

The sequenced material came from blood. Receptors originate from a girl aged 2-10 years in good health.

The rearrangement joins TRBV5-1 to TRBJ1-1; 7 positions match TRBD1. From germline, CDR1 is SGHRS and CDR2 YFSETQ. The trim removed 0 bases at V and 4 bases at J, leaving 3 bases unmatched. This CDR3 has 14 residues. As DNA, the CDR3 is TGCGCCAGCAGCTTGGATTCAGGGGGCACTGAAGCTTTCTTT. Its translation is CASSLDSGGTEAFF.

V usage is TRBV20-1 and J usage is TRBJ2-1, with D possibly TRBD1 on 6 matching bases. V was pared by 4 bases and J by 4 bases, with 20 bases between. The CDR3 is 16 residues long. The germline V gene has CDR1 DFQATT and CDR2 SNEGSKA (reference sequence). CDR3 amino acids: CSATAGATVPYNEQFF. CDR3 coding DNA: TGCAGTGCTACCGCAGGGGCCACTGTCCCTTACAATGAGCAGTTCTTC.

This clonotype has a handful of counts. The chain links TRBV14 to TRBJ2-7; the D is unclear. Trimming took 5 bases from V and 3 from J, leaving 17 bases between them. Germline CDR1 and CDR2: SGHDN and FVKESK. This CDR3 has 15 amino acids. Written as DNA, the CDR3 is TGTGCCAGCAGCGGTTGGTCAAAGTACCTCTACGAGCAGTACTTC. Encoded protein: CASSGWSKYLYEQYF.

This clonotype was counted only a few times. The chain employs TRBV9 and TRBJ2-5, with 9 bases that match TRBD2. The CDR3 is made up of 15 amino acids. Trimming at V came to 7 bases and at J to 3 bases, leaving 10 bases not matched to a gene. Per germline, CDR1 SGDLS and CDR2 YYNGEE. The CDR3: CASSEPTSGKETQYF. CDR3 in DNA: TGTGCCAGCTCGGAACCGACTAGCGGAAAAGAGACCCAGTACTTC.

CDR3 loop: CASRKTGSNNGYTF. The CDR3 DNA is TGTGCCAGCAGGAAGACAGGGTCAAATAATGGCTACACCTTC. The chain couples TRBV11-2 to TRBJ1-2; 7 bases are shared with TRBD1. The CDR3 spans 14 residues. Germline V gives CDR1 SGHAT, CDR2 FQNNGV. The J segment lost 6 bases and the V segment lost 6 bases, leaving 10 bases of the junction unmatched.

This clonotype was found a few times. This sequence joins TRBV28 and TRBJ2-1; D not resolved. The V gene's germline CDR1 is MDHEN and CDR2 SYDVKM. The V and J ends lost 6 bases and 6 bases respectively, with 15 bases between them. The CDR3 is 14 residues long. The CDR3 DNA reads TGTGCCAGCAGACCCGGGTCTGAAGGCAATGAGCAGTTCTTC. Translation: CASRPGSEGNEQFF.

V usage is TRBV12-3 or TRBV12-4 and J usage is TRBJ2-2, with a tentative D call TRBD1 (7 bases). Trimming pared 6 bases from V and 4 bases from J, leaving 15 bases between. The CDR3 totals 15 residues. Written as DNA, the CDR3 is TGTGCCAGCAGGCGGGACAGTTGGGTCACCGGGGAGCTGTTTTTT. It yields the protein CASRRDSWVTGELFF.

The chain couples TRBV6-2 or TRBV6-3 to TRBJ1-2; TRBD1 matches 10 bases. This CDR3 has 16 residues. V was pared by 0 bases and J by 4 bases, with 5 bases of the junction left unmatched. CDR1 and CDR2 (germline): MNHEY, SVGEGT. CDR3 protein: CASSYSRGQGTYGYTF. The CDR3 DNA is TGTGCCAGCAGTTACTCGAGGGGACAGGGGACCTATGGCTACACCTTC.

There are a few counts of this clonotype. A read error may produce the germline difference seen at one junction end. The chain joins TRBV2 to TRBJ2-7, with 7 bases fitting TRBD2. The CDR3 runs to 15 residues. Germline loops: CDR1 SNHLY, CDR2 FYNNEI. The CDR3 DNA follows: TGTGCCAACAGTGAGGGAGCGGGGATCTCCTACGAGCAGTACTTC. The encoded protein is CANSEGAGISYEQYF.

This clonotype was seen more than once but under ten times. The rearrangement links TRBV12-3 or TRBV12-4 to TRBJ1-5, with D unresolved. Trimming pared 2 bases from V and 7 bases from J, leaving 12 bases between. There are 14 residues in the CDR3. In DNA, the CDR3 is TGTGCCAGCAGTTTAAGACTAGGGCAGCAGCCCCAGCATTTT. Translation: CASSLRLGQQPQHF.

V usage is TRBV7-2 and J usage is TRBJ2-3, with no clear D. The CDR3 runs 13 residues. V was cut by 3 bases and J by 2 bases, with 6 bases left in between. Germline-derived CDR1 and CDR2 are SGHTA and FQGNSA. This CDR3 is CASSFPNTDTQYF. In nucleotides, the CDR3 is TGTGCCAGCAGCTTCCCAAACACAGATACGCAGTATTTT.

As for this clonotype: The CDR3 does not end in the conserved phenylalanine or tryptophan, so this is likely a read error. The chain uses TRBV4-2 and TRBJ2-1; 11 nucleotides align to TRBD2. The CDR3 totals 15 residues. Germline V gene data show CDR1 as LGHNA and CDR2 as YNFKEQ. J was trimmed by 8 bases and V by 4 bases; bases with no gene match: 7. CDR3 sequence reads: CASSLLAGGRYEQFL. The CDR3 nucleotides are TGTGCCAGCAGCCTCCTAGCGGGGGGAAGGTATGAGCAGTTCCTC.

The chain employs TRBV6-5 and TRBJ2-3; perhaps TRBD1 as D (8 bases). This CDR3 comprises 11 residues. V dropped 7 bases and J dropped 11 bases, with 13 bases sitting between them. Germline V CDR1 and CDR2: MNHEY, SVGAGI. Here the CDR3 DNA reads TGTGCCAGCATGGGAGGGACAGGGCAGTATTTT. Its translation: CASMGGTGQYF.

This clonotype occurred a few times. This chain uses TRBV4-1 with TRBJ2-7; weak D call: TRBD1 (6 bases). This CDR3 has 13 amino acids. The V end was cut by 4 bases, the J end by 3 bases, with 10 bases between. Looked up from germline, CDR1 is MGHRA and CDR2 is YSYEKL. CDR3 residues: CASSRQVNYEQYF. In DNA form, the CDR3 reads TGCGCCAGCAGCCGACAGGTGAACTACGAGCAGTACTTC.

The chain is built from TRBV20-1 and TRBJ2-4; possibly TRBD2 for D (6 bases). V gave up 6 bases and J gave up 8 bases, with 20 bases separating them. This CDR3 spans 14 amino acids. The germline CDR1 and CDR2 sequences are DFQATT and SNEGSKA (reference sequence). The CDR3, as DNA: TGCAGTGCAAAGGTTAGCGGCCTCAAGGACATTCAGTACTTC. Its translation is CSAKVSGLKDIQYF.

This clonotype was detected only a few times. The rearrangement uses TRBV15 and TRBJ2-2; 9 positions agree with TRBD2. CDR3 length: 12 residues. The V gene's germline CDR1 is LNHNV and CDR2 YYDKDF (reference sequence). Losses at the gene ends were 8 bases for V and 7 bases for J; bases not matched to a gene: 2. CDR3 sequence: CATSAGGGELFF. The CDR3, as DNA: TGTGCCACCTCAGCGGGAGGCGGGGAGCTGTTTTTT.

This clonotype has a handful of counts. The chain joins TRBV10-3 to TRBJ1-1; D gene ambiguous. Per germline, CDR1 ENHRY and CDR2 SYGVKD. V lost 0 bases, J lost 4 bases, and 6 bases lay in between. The length of the CDR3 is 13 residues. The CDR3 coding sequence is TGTGCCATCAGTGAGTCCATTGGCACTGAAGCTTTCTTT. Translated, it gives CAISESIGTEAFF.

CDR3 sequence: CASSQDSRGSETQYF. CDR3 DNA: TGCGCCAGCAGCCAAGATTCGAGAGGGTCGGAGACCCAGTACTTC. The gene calls are TRBV4-1 and TRBJ2-5; possibly TRBD2 for D (5 bases). V gave up 0 bases and J gave up 5 bases, with 13 bases separating them. The CDR3 totals 15 residues. Germline V gives CDR1 MGHRA, CDR2 YSYEKL.

This clonotype was found a few times. This may arise from a read error, as a much more abundant clone is one base away. The chain carries TRBV20-1 and TRBJ1-5; D is possibly TRBD1 (5 bases). Germline V CDR1 and CDR2: DFQATT, SNEGSKA (reference sequence). Trimming cost V 6 bases and J 3 bases, with 18 bases left between them. This CDR3 has 15 amino acids. The CDR3 region has the DNA TGCAGTGCGACCAAGGGACGGGCCCTCAATCAGCCCCAGCATTTT. Residues: CSATKGRALNQPQHF.

The J gene is TRBJ1-1, the V gene TRBV6-5; D not resolved. The germline gives CDR1 MNHEY, CDR2 SVGAGI. The CDR3 covers 15 residues. Between the trimmed V and J ends, which lost 2 bases and 1 base, there was a span of 11 bases. The CDR3 spells CASSYTDLGNTEAFF. As DNA, the CDR3 is TGTGCCAGCAGTTACACGGACCTAGGGAACACTGAAGCTTTCTTT.

There are a few counts of this clonotype. The chain has TRBV29-1 and TRBJ2-5; a weak D match, TRBD1 (6 bases). The end of the DNA fits TRBJ2-1 better, so the J call may be wrong. Looked up from germline, CDR1 is SQVTM and CDR2 is ANQGSEA. CDR3 length equals 17 residues. CDR3 sequence (DNA): TGCAGCGTTGAAGAAGGGGGAGTTTTTGTAGCCCACAATGAGCAGTTCTTC. Residues: CSVEEGGVFVAHNEQFF.

The CDR3 DNA reads TGCAGTGCTAGAGATAGGGCGGGAGTCGCGGATACGCAGTATTTT. Its translation is CSARDRAGVADTQYF. The chain couples TRBV20-1 to TRBJ2-3; 7 bases fit TRBD2. From germline, CDR1 is DFQATT and CDR2 SNEGSKA (reference sequence). The ends lost 0 bases at V and 6 bases at J; junction bases unmatched: 9. The length of the CDR3 is 15 residues.

The rearrangement uses TRBV6-1 and TRBJ1-3; 7 positions agree with TRBD1. CDR1 and CDR2 from the germline V gene are MNHNS and SASEGT. With 6 bases clipped from V and 0 bases from J, the junction kept 8 bases outside the gene matches. The CDR3 is made up of 16 amino acids. As DNA, the CDR3 is TGTGCCAGCAGCCTGGGACAGCAGAGCTCTGGAAACACCATATATTTT. Residues: CASSLGQQSSGNTIYF.

There are a few counts of this clonotype. J is TRBJ2-1 and V is TRBV6-2 or TRBV6-3; D could derive from TRBD1 or TRBD2 (5 bases each). The V end lost 8 bases, the J end lost 1 base, and 15 bases lay between the germline ends. The CDR3 is made up of 15 amino acids. Germline V CDR1 and CDR2: MNHEY, SVGEGT. The CDR3 reads CASEGNIGSYNEQFF. The CDR3 nucleotides are TGTGCCAGCGAGGGGAACATTGGGTCCTACAATGAGCAGTTCTTC.

The CDR3 protein is CATYRGPTDTQYF. The CDR3 DNA reads TGTGCCACTTACAGGGGGCCTACAGATACGCAGTATTTT. The chain uses TRBV6-5 and TRBJ2-3, with 9 bases lining up with TRBD1. V was pared by 10 bases and J by 3 bases, with 5 bases of the junction left unmatched. CDR1 and CDR2 (germline): MNHEY, SVGAGI. The CDR3 totals 13 residues.

This chain connects TRBV28 to TRBJ1-1, with a tentative D call TRBD1 (6 bases). The CDR3 has 12 residues. V lost 5 bases to trimming and J lost 8 bases, with 12 bases between them. CDR1 and CDR2 from the germline V gene are MDHEN and SYDVKM. CDR3 DNA sequence: TGTGCCAGCAGTACACCAACAGGGGAAGCTTTCTTT. Encoded protein: CASSTPTGEAFF. Supplemented by reference TRBV28 and TRBJ1-1, the full variable domain reads DVKVTQSSRYLVKRTGEKVFLECVQDMDHENMFWYRQDPGLGLRLIYFSYDVKMKEKGDIPEGYSVSREKKERFSLILESASTNQTSMYLCASSTPTGEAFFGQGTRLTVV.

Only a few counts were recorded for this clonotype. The gene calls are TRBV13 and TRBJ1-4; D ambiguous. The V gene lost 5 bases and the J gene lost 8 bases, with 18 bases spanning the gap. Germline CDR1 is PRHDT and CDR2 is FYEKMQ (reference sequence). The CDR3 spans 15 residues. This CDR3 is CASSRYDMGYEKLFF. In nucleotides, the CDR3 is TGTGCCAGCAGCCGGTATGACATGGGGTACGAAAAACTGTTTTTT. Together with reference TRBV13 and TRBJ1-4, the CDR3 gives the full variable domain: AAGVIQSPRHLIKEKRETATLKCYPIPRHDTVYWYQQGPGQDPQFLISFYEKMQSDKGSIPDRFSAQQFSDYHSELNMSSLELGDSALYFCASSRYDMGYEKLFFGSGTQLSVL.

This rearrangement joins TRBV28 to TRBJ2-7, with D tentatively TRBD1 (6 bases). The CDR3 sequence is 14 residues long. CDR1 is MDHEN and CDR2 is SYDVKM in the germline V gene. V was shortened by 5 bases and J by 0 bases, with 11 bases between the two germline ends. CDR3 loop: CASSLGTRSYEQYF. The CDR3 DNA follows: TGTGCCAGCAGTCTAGGGACACGCTCCTACGAGCAGTACTTC.

This clonotype was observed a few times. The chain employs TRBV28 and TRBJ1-6; 7 bases match TRBD1. CDR1 MDHEN and CDR2 SYDVKM come from the germline V gene. This CDR3 comprises 16 residues. The V and J ends lost 1 base and 4 bases, in that order; junction bases with no gene match: 4. CDR3 sequence: CASSLYGTDYNSPLHF. The CDR3 DNA reads TGTGCCAGCAGTTTATACGGGACAGATTATAATTCACCCCTCCACTTT.

This clonotype was seen at least ten times. The gene calls are TRBV7-2 and TRBJ2-5; 10 bases agree with TRBD2. The assigned J gene may be wrong: the sequence end matches TRBJ2-1 better. Germline V gives CDR1 SGHTA, CDR2 FQGNSA. This CDR3 has 14 residues. CDR3 coding DNA: TGTGCCAGCAGCTTTTTAGCGGGGGGCAATGAGCAGTTCTTC. It encodes CASSFLAGGNEQFF.

Concerning this clonotype itself: The junction differs from germline at one of its ends, possibly a read error. The chain employs TRBV29-1 and TRBJ1-1; D call uncertain. There are 13 residues in the CDR3. Germline V CDR1 and CDR2: SQVTM, ANQGSEA. CDR3 sequence reads: CSVGPIMNAEAFF. The CDR3 DNA follows: TGCAGCGTTGGCCCAATCATGAACGCTGAAGCTTTCTTT.